A selection of T cell receptor beta chains follows, all from one sample in a study of T-cell reconstitution after alpha-beta-depleted transplantation in children. TCRdb re-called the PCR reads with MiXCR, one entry per CDR3 protein. The sample includes about 97,000 distinct CDR3 sequences, under 7% of them seen just once. The sequencing here drew on PBMCs, mostly from graft donor cells, taken 60 days after TCRalphabeta/CD19-depleted stem cell transplant. The receptors originated from a female patient aged 2-10 years who had a stem cell transplant for Fanconi anemia, so the T cells may come from the graft donor. CDR3s include the opening cysteine and the closing phenylalanine or tryptophan. A D gene is named only where the DNA matches it firmly. Not every row has a clone size; where given, it reads once, few, many or a size class.

V	D	size	J	DNA	CDR3
TRBV3-1	NA	NA	TRBJ2-1	TGTGCCAGCAGCCATTTCCCGGGGCAGTCTCTCTCCTACAATGAGCAGTTCTTC	CASSHFPGQSLSYNEQFF
TRBV6-1	TRBD2	many	TRBJ2-7	TGTGCCAGCAGTGAAGGACTAGCGGGAGTCCTCTACGAGCAGTACTTC	CASSEGLAGVLYEQYF
TRBV7-9	TRBD1	few	TRBJ1-2	TGTGCCAGCAGGGACCCCGGACAGGGGAATGGCTACACCTTC	CASRDPGQGNGYTF
TRBV11-2	NA	many	TRBJ2-6	TGTGCCAGCACCCCCCTTAGGACTGGGGCCAACGTCCTGACTTTC	CASTPLRTGANVLTF
TRBV7-9	TRBD1	many	TRBJ2-7	TGTGCCAGCAGCTTACCCTGGACAGGTCGATACTACGAGCAGTACTTC	CASSLPWTGRYYEQYF
TRBV6-2/TRBV6-3	TRBD2	NA	TRBJ2-3	TGTGCCAGCAGTTACCGGAGCGGGAGGGGGACAGATACGCAGTATTTT	CASSYRSGRGTDTQYF
TRBV6-1	TRBD2	many	TRBJ2-5	TGTGCCAGCAGTGGAGCGGGAGCGTCCCAAGAGACCCAGTACTTC	CASSGAGASQETQYF
TRBV6-1	TRBD1	many	TRBJ2-7	TGTGCCAGCAGTCGAACCGGGACAGGGGCCTACGAGCAGTACTTC	CASSRTGTGAYEQYF
TRBV5-6	TRBD1	NA	TRBJ2-7	TGTGCCAGCAGCGGACAGGGGGCAGGGGACGAGCAGTACTTC	CASSGQGAGDEQYF
TRBV20-1	NA	many	TRBJ2-7	TGCAGTGCACCGGGCCCGGGGACCTACGAGCAGTACTTC	CSAPGPGTYEQYF
TRBV20-1	TRBD2	few	TRBJ2-6	TGCAGTGCTAGAGCAGGGACTAGGGCATCTGGGGCCAACGTCCTGACTTTC	CSARAGTRASGANVLTF
TRBV28	TRBD2	NA	TRBJ2-7	TGTGCCAGCAGTCTCCAGCGGGAGGGACCCTACGAGCAGTACTTC	CASSLQREGPYEQYF
TRBV5-1	NA	many	TRBJ2-1	TGCGCCAGCAGCATCTCTAGCGTCCATCTATACAATGAGCAGTTCTTC	CASSISSVHLYNEQFF
TRBV5-1	NA	many	TRBJ2-5	TGCGCCAGCAGCTTAGCGGATGGTTTCCAAGAGACCCAGTACTTC	CASSLADGFQETQYF
TRBV28	NA	few	TRBJ1-2	TGTGCCAGCAGTTTAAGGAACACTATCTATGGCTACACCTTC	CASSLRNTIYGYTF
TRBV6-5	NA	many	TRBJ2-1	TGTGCCAGCAGTTACTCAGGAGTACATGCCTACAATGAGCAGTTCTTC	CASSYSGVHAYNEQFF
TRBV5-4	NA	many	TRBJ1-1	TGTGCCAGCAGCTACCCAAACGGGGTAGGAGCTTTCTTT	CASSYPNGVGAFF
TRBV15	NA	few	TRBJ2-7	TGTGCCACCAATCCGGACAGCGGAGTTCCTCCCTACGAGCAGTACTTC	CATNPDSGVPPYEQYF
TRBV7-9	NA	many	TRBJ2-1	TGTGCCAGTTCCCGTACGGGGGGCCAAGGGTACCAGTTCTTC	CASSRTGGQGYQFF
TRBV20-1	TRBD2	many	TRBJ2-5	TGCAGTGCTCCCAGACTAGCGGGAGTTCCTTTCCAAGAGACCCAGTACTTC	CSAPRLAGVPFQETQYF
TRBV13	NA	NA	TRBJ2-3	TGTGCCAGCAGCTCGGCTCCAGATACGCAGTATTTT	CASSSAPDTQYF
TRBV20-1	NA	many	TRBJ2-1	TGCAGTGCTACCTTACTAGTGCGTGAGCAGTTCTTC	CSATLLVREQFF
TRBV7-3	NA	many	TRBJ2-2	TGTGCCAGCAGCCCCATGGGGGGGGAGCTGTTTTTT	CASSPMGGELFF
TRBV5-1	TRBD1	many	TRBJ1-1	TGCGCCAGCAGCTTGGGACAGGGACCTGAAGCTTTCTTT	CASSLGQGPEAFF
TRBV5-6	TRBD1	many	TRBJ2-1	TGTGCCAGCAGCCTTCTTATGACAGGGAACTACTACAATGAGCAGTTCTTC	CASSLLMTGNYYNEQFF
TRBV10-1	NA	many	TRBJ2-2	TGCGCCAGCAGTGGTGGAAACACCGGGGAGCTGTTTTTT	CASSGGNTGELFF
TRBV6-1	NA	NA	TRBJ1-5	TGTGCCAGCGGATTCAACCGGTATAGCAATCAGCCCCAGCATTTT	CASGFNRYSNQPQHF
TRBV20-1	TRBD2	many	TRBJ2-3	TGCAGTGCTGACTCGGGACTAGCGGGTAAAGATACGCAGTATTTT	CSADSGLAGKDTQYF
TRBV29-1	NA	many	TRBJ2-2	TGCAGCGTTGGGGCAGGGTCCACCGGGGAGCTGTTTTTT	CSVGAGSTGELFF
TRBV20-1	TRBD1	NA	TRBJ1-5	TGCAGTGCGGGACAGGGGGGTCTGAATCAGCCCCAGCATTTT	CSAGQGGLNQPQHF
TRBV12-3/TRBV12-4	NA	many	TRBJ1-6	TGTGCCAGCAGTTTTGGTTCAGCTTCCTATAATTCACCCCTCCACTTT	CASSFGSASYNSPLHF
TRBV6-1	TRBD1	NA	TRBJ1-6	TGTGCCAGCAGCCACGGGGACAGGGAGTGGGATTCACCCCTCCACTTT	CASSHGDREWDSPLHF
TRBV5-1	NA	many	TRBJ2-2	TGCGCCAGCAGCCCCCAGACAGCTAACACCGGGGAGCTGTTTTTT	CASSPQTANTGELFF
TRBV12-3/TRBV12-4	NA	many	TRBJ2-5	TGTGCCAGCAGTTCCCCCTCGACAGGCCAAGAGACCCAGTACTTC	CASSSPSTGQETQYF
TRBV10-3	TRBD2	many	TRBJ2-1	TGTGCCATCAGTGGGTCGAAGCGGGGGGACACCAGCCGTGAGCAGTTCTTC	CAISGSKRGDTSREQFF
TRBV20-1	NA	many	TRBJ2-5	TGCAGTGCGGGGTTTCAGGGTACCGGGGAGACCCAGTACTTC	CSAGFQGTGETQYF
TRBV5-1	NA	few	TRBJ2-7	TGCGCCAGCACCGTTGGCGGTTCCTACGAGCAGTACTTC	CASTVGGSYEQYF
TRBV7-2	NA	few	TRBJ1-6	TGTGCCAGCAGCTTAGCGGCCTGGGGGGGCCTCTCCTATAATTCACCCCTCCACTTT	CASSLAAWGGLSYNSPLHF
TRBV28	TRBD1	many	TRBJ2-3	TGTGCCAGCAGTTTGGACAGGGGATACGGCTATACTGGCACAGATACGCAGTATTTT	CASSLDRGYGYTGTDTQYF
TRBV20-1	NA	NA	TRBJ2-3	TGCAGTGCTTTTACAGGGAGCACAGATACGCAGTATTTT	CSAFTGSTDTQYF
TRBV5-1	NA	many	TRBJ2-1	TGCGCCAGCAGCTTCCCCCTAGCCTCCTACAATGAGCAGTTCTTC	CASSFPLASYNEQFF
TRBV7-6	TRBD2	few	TRBJ2-7	TGTGCCAGCGCCTCTTACCTAGCGGGGGGCGAGCAGTACTTC	CASASYLAGGEQYF
TRBV20-1	NA	many	TRBJ2-3	TGCAGTGCTAGATTGCGTGGCACAGATACGCAGTATTTT	CSARLRGTDTQYF
TRBV28	NA	many	TRBJ1-6	TGTGCCAGCAGCTTATCCTACACTGGGAGAAATTCACCCCTCCACTTT	CASSLSYTGRNSPLHF
TRBV9	NA	NA	TRBJ2-7	TGTGCCAGCAGCGTAGACCGGGAGCCCTACGAGCAGTACTTC	CASSVDREPYEQYF
TRBV7-3	TRBD2	many	TRBJ2-3	TGTGCCAGCAGCTCTCGGACAGGGAGGGTTTTACTAGCGGGATCCACAGATACGCAGTATTTT	CASSSRTGRVLLAGSTDTQYF
TRBV6-5	TRBD1	few	TRBJ2-1	TGTGCCAGCAGTCCCTGGACAGGGGTCTACAATGAGCAGTTCTTC	CASSPWTGVYNEQFF
TRBV21-1	NA	NA	TRBJ2-2	TGTGCCAGCAGCAAAGTTTCGGCAGGGGGCTTCACCGGGGAGCTGTTTTTT	CASSKVSAGGFTGELFF
TRBV5-1	TRBD2	few	TRBJ2-5	TGCGCCAGCAGCTTGTTCCGGGGGGGACACCAAGAGACCCAGTACTTC	CASSLFRGGHQETQYF
TRBV6-5	NA	many	TRBJ1-2	TGTGCCAGCAGTTCGATTAGCGGGGTCCTCAACTATGGCTACACCTTC	CASSSISGVLNYGYTF
TRBV2	NA	many	TRBJ1-6	TGTGCCAGCAGTGAACAGGGTGCTTCACCCCTCCACTTT	CASSEQGASPLHF
TRBV3-1	TRBD2	NA	TRBJ2-3	TGTGCCAGCAGACCCGGACTAGCGGGGTGGGGGGACACAGATACGCAGTATTTT	CASRPGLAGWGDTDTQYF